Listed below are T cell receptor beta chains from one sample, sequenced in a study of CD4+ T cells in melanoma. TCRdb's copy holds only in-frame clones and misses some; the assay was immunoSEQ multiplex PCR. This table holds 9,500 to 10,000 clones, less than 75% found once. The sequenced sample was cells from a culture (not recorded whether cultured in vitro). All receptors derive from a human donor with melanoma. Both conserved end residues are part of each CDR3. D genes are given only for firm matches. Rows may omit the clone size; those that give it use once, few, many or a size class.

TRBJ1-3	TRBV7-6	.	TRBD1	17	CASSSRFTGGEGNTIYF	TGTGCCAGCAGCTCCCGATTCACAGGGGGCGAGGGAAACACCATATATTTT
TRBJ2-2	TRBV5-1	few	TRBD1	15	CASSPGTVVIGELFF	TGCGCCAGCAGTCCCGGGACAGTCGTCATCGGGGAGCTGTTTTTT
TRBJ1-1	TRBV20-1	.	.	11	CSFGRTTEAFF	TGCAGTTTCGGGAGGACCACTGAAGCTTTCTTT
TRBJ1-3	TRBV6-1	.	.	13	CASSDRGRSTIYF	TGTGCCAGCAGTGATCGGGGGCGATCCACCATATATTTT
TRBJ2-5	TRBV5-1	once	TRBD2	14	CASSLGGGVETQYF	TGCGCCAGCAGCTTGGGGGGGGGTGTCGAGACCCAGTACTTC
TRBJ1-6	TRBV5-1	.	.	15	CASSLSFGGDSPLHF	TGCGCCAGCAGCTTGTCGTTTGGTGGAGATTCACCCCTCCACTTT
TRBJ2-7	TRBV12-5	.	TRBD1	15	CASGLGQGIDSEQYF	TGTGCTAGTGGTTTGGGACAGGGGATCGACAGCGAGCAGTACTTC
TRBJ2-5	TRBV4-1	.	TRBD2	15	CASSQDGGGAETQYF	TGCGCCAGCAGCCAAGATGGCGGGGGGGCCGAGACCCAGTACTTC
TRBJ2-5	TRBV5-4	medium-sized	TRBD1	13	CASSRQGEETQYF	TGTGCCAGCAGCAGACAGGGGGAAGAGACCCAGTACTTC
TRBJ2-3	TRBV16	medium-sized	.	14	CASSQTGFTDTQYF	TGTGCCAGCAGCCAAACCGGGTTCACAGATACGCAGTATTTT
TRBJ2-1	TRBV24-1	.	TRBD2	14	CATSAGGSYNEQFF	TGTGCCACCAGTGCGGGGGGGTCCTACAATGAGCAGTTCTTC
TRBJ1-3	TRBV7-9	.	.	15	CASTPFFASGNTIYF	TGTGCCAGCACCCCCTTCTTCGCCTCTGGAAACACCATATATTTT
TRBJ1-1	TRBV4-1	.	.	15	CASSQVPGANTEAFF	TGCGCCAGCAGCCAAGTCCCAGGGGCGAACACTGAAGCTTTCTTT
TRBJ1-5	TRBV6-4	.	.	16	CASSDRKEIINQPQHF	TGTGCCAGCAGTGACAGGAAGGAGATAATTAATCAGCCCCAGCATTTT
TRBJ2-1	TRBV5-1	.	TRBD2	15	CASSLVAGAYNEQFF	TGCGCCAGCAGCTTAGTAGCGGGGGCCTACAATGAGCAGTTCTTC
TRBJ2-7	TRBV29-1	.	.	13	CSVAQGFRYEQYF	TGCAGCGTTGCCCAAGGATTCCGCTACGAGCAGTACTTC
TRBJ2-7	TRBV19	few	.	15	CASSLSTGSFDEQYF	TGTGCCAGTAGTTTATCGACAGGCTCCTTTGACGAGCAGTACTTC
TRBJ1-1	TRBV12-3/TRBV12-4	.	.	13	CASSRLGITEAFF	TGTGCCAGCAGCAGGTTAGGGATCACTGAAGCTTTCTTT
TRBJ2-5	TRBV5-1	.	TRBD1	16	CASSLPHGTAQETQYF	TGCGCCAGCAGCCTTCCCCACGGGACAGCCCAAGAGACCCAGTACTTC
TRBJ1-6	TRBV5-1	few	.	15	CASSDRDTYNSPLHF	TGCGCCAGCAGCGACCGGGACACCTATAATTCGCCCCTCCACTTT
TRBJ2-3	TRBV7-6	.	TRBD2	16	CASSLSPGLVADTQYF	TGTGCCAGCAGCTTGTCCCCGGGACTAGTTGCAGATACGCAGTATTTT
TRBJ2-3	TRBV27	.	.	19	CASSLSRLGAGPSTDTQYF	TGTGCCAGCAGTTTATCTCGGTTAGGGGCGGGGCCTAGCACAGATACGCAGTATTTT
TRBJ1-6	TRBV28	few	.	13	CASSLDFNSPLHF	TGTGCCAGCAGTTTAGATTTTAATTCACCCCTCCACTTT
TRBJ1-5	TRBV7-8	.	.	17	CASSLERSLAGDQPQHF	TGTGCCAGCAGCTTAGAACGATCCCTGGCAGGGGATCAGCCCCAGCATTTT
TRBJ2-2	TRBV5-1	.	.	15	CASSLDAGGTGELFF	TGCGCCAGCAGCTTGGATGCTGGTGGAACCGGGGAGCTGTTTTTT
TRBJ1-1	TRBV29-1	.	.	11	CSVRRNTEAFF	TGCAGCGTTAGACGGAACACTGAAGCTTTCTTT
TRBJ2-3	TRBV7-3	.	TRBD2	14	CASSSGLPTDTQYF	TGTGCCAGCAGCTCGGGACTACCCACAGATACGCAGTATTTT
TRBJ2-7	TRBV2	.	.	13	CASSKSTLYEQYF	TGTGCCAGCAGTAAGAGTACACTCTACGAGCAGTACTTC
TRBJ1-1	TRBV10-2	.	.	15	CASSEYRVTNTEAFF	TGCGCCAGCAGTGAATACAGGGTCACGAACACTGAAGCTTTCTTT
TRBJ1-1	TRBV9	.	.	13	CASSVTFPGEAFF	TGTGCCAGCAGCGTAACATTCCCAGGGGAAGCTTTCTTT
TRBJ1-1	TRBV7-8	large	.	14	CASSLLSVGAEAFF	TGTGCCAGCAGCCTATTGTCGGTAGGCGCTGAAGCTTTCTTT
TRBJ2-3	TRBV6-5	.	TRBD1	15	CASSPDRGRGDTQYF	TGTGCCAGCAGCCCGGACAGGGGGCGAGGAGATACGCAGTATTTT
TRBJ1-1	TRBV3-1/TRBV3-2	few	.	15	CASSLGGHGDTEAFF	TGTGCCAGCAGCCTAGGCGGTCATGGGGACACTGAAGCTTTCTTT
TRBJ1-6	TRBV11-2	once	TRBD1	16	CASSSRTGAPYSPLHF	TGTGCCAGCAGCTCGCGGACAGGGGCACCGTATTCACCCCTCCACTTT
TRBJ1-6	TRBV9	few	.	13	CASSVEGGGALHF	TGTGCCAGCAGCGTAGAGGGGGGCGGGGCCCTCCACTTT
TRBJ2-3	TRBV7-9	.	TRBD2	16	CASSLGEGPTEDTQYF	TGTGCCAGCAGCCTCGGGGAGGGGCCGACGGAAGATACGCAGTATTTT
TRBJ2-7	TRBV5-6	few	.	14	CASSASGSPYEQYF	TGTGCCAGCAGCGCCAGCGGGTCGCCGTACGAGCAGTACTTC
TRBJ1-6	TRBV4-1	.	.	13	CASSQDAESPLHF	TGCGCCAGCAGCCAAGACGCCGAATCACCCCTCCACTTT
TRBJ2-5	TRBV6-5	.	TRBD1	14	CASRTGGTQETQYF	TGTGCCAGCAGGACAGGGGGAACACAAGAGACCCAGTACTTC
TRBJ1-6	TRBV3-1/TRBV3-2	.	TRBD1	16	CASSQPGGPLNSPLHF	TGTGCCAGCAGCCAGCCAGGGGGGCCCCTCAATTCACCCCTCCACTTT
TRBJ2-1	TRBV7-3	medium-sized	TRBD2	15	CASSLALAGSNEQFF	TGTGCCAGCAGCTTAGCACTAGCGGGGTCCAATGAGCAGTTCTTC
TRBJ1-5	TRBV6-5	.	.	15	CASTPGTGSNQPQHF	TGTGCCAGCACCCCCGGAACAGGGAGCAATCAGCCCCAGCATTTT
TRBJ2-7	TRBV5-1	.	TRBD1	15	CASSLGDRASRGQYF	TGCGCCAGCAGCTTGGGGGACAGGGCCTCGCGGGGGCAGTACTTC
TRBJ1-2	TRBV5-6	.	.	14	CASSSLNSNYGYTF	TGTGCCAGCAGCTCCCTTAACTCTAACTATGGCTACACCTTC
TRBJ1-2	TRBV5-1	.	TRBD1	15	CASSEPGQISYGYTF	TGCGCCAGCAGCGAACCGGGACAGATTAGCTATGGCTACACCTTC
TRBJ2-7	TRBV30	.	.	13	CAWSVRGLSEQYF	TGTGCCTGGAGTGTACGTGGCCTTTCCGAGCAGTACTTC
TRBJ1-1	TRBV30	.	TRBD1	13	CAWDRELNTEAFF	TGTGCCTGGGACAGGGAGTTAAACACTGAAGCTTTCTTT